The clone carrying this T cell receptor (beta chain) was recorded at least ten times. Its target is unknown. The sample belongs to a study of neurological immune-mediated disorders. Study outcomes and limitations: In HTLV-1-associated myelopathy, TCR clonal expansion was greatest, whereas multiple sclerosis had the least, falling below healthy controls. No sharing of CDR3 amino acid sequences was observed among expanded clones across subjects, suggesting private repertoires in all groups.

Each CDR3 protein is one row after TCRdb ran MiXCR on the 5' RACE reads. Of tens of thousands of distinct CDR3 sequences in the sample, around 3.5% were seen once. Germline CDR1 SGHTA, CDR2 FQGNSA. This CDR3 contains 14 residues. V dropped 1 base and J dropped 2 bases, with 8 bases sitting between them. The receptor comes from a woman aged 45-60 years with multiple sclerosis. The chain has TRBV7-2 and TRBJ2-5, with TRBD2 as a possible D gene (5 bases). The sample comprised PBMCs. The CDR3 bases are TGTGCCAGCAGCTTAGACCGGGGTCAAGAGACCCAGTACTTC. As protein: CASSLDRGQETQYF.